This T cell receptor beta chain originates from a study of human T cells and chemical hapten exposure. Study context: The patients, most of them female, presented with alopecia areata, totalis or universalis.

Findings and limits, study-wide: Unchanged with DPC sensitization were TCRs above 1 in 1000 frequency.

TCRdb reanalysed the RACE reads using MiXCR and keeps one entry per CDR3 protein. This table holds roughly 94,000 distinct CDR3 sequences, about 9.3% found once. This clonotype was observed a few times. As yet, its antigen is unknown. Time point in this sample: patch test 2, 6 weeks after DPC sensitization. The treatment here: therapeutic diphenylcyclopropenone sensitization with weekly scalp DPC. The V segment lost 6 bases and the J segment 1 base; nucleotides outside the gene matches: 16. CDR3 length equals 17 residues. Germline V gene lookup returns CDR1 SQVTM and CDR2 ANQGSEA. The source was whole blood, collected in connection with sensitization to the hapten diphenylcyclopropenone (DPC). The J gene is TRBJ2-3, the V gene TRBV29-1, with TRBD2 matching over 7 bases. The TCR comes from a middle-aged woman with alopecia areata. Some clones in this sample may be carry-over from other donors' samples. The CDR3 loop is CSVAGTGRDYGTDTQYF. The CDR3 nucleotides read TGCAGCGTGGCCGGGACCGGCAGGGACTACGGCACAGATACGCAGTATTTT.